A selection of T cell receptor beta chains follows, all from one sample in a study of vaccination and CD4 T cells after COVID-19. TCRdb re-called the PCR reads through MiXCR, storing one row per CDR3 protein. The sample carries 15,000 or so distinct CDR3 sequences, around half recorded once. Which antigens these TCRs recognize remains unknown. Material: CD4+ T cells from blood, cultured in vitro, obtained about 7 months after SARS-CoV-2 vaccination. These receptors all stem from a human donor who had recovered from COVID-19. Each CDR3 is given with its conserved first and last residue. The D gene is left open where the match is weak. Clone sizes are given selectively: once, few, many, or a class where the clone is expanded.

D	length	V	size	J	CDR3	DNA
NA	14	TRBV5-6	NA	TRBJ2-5	CASSPNHRGETQYF	TGTGCCAGCAGCCCAAACCATCGTGGGGAGACCCAGTACTTC
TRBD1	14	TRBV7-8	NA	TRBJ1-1	CASSPWTGNTEAFF	TGTGCCAGCAGCCCCTGGACAGGCAACACTGAAGCTTTCTTT
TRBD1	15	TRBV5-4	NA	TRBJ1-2	CASSRETGAGYGYTF	TGTGCCAGCAGCCGTGAGACAGGGGCCGGCTATGGCTACACCTTC
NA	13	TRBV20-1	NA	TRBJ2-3	CSASLPGADTQYF	TGCAGTGCTAGTCTACCCGGGGCAGATACGCAGTATTTT
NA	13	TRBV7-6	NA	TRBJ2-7	CASSLGGWSEQYF	TGTGCCAGCAGCTTAGGGGGGTGGAGCGAGCAGTACTTC
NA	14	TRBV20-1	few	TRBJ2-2	CSARDPYGTGELFF	TGCAGTGCTAGAGATCCGTACGGGACCGGGGAGCTGTTTTTT
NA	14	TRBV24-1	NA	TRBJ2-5	CATSDATSQETQYF	TGTGCCACCAGTGATGCGACTAGCCAAGAGACCCAGTACTTC
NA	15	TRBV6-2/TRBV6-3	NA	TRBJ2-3	CAREIHGAMADTQYF	TGTGCCAGAGAAATACACGGGGCTATGGCAGATACGCAGTATTTT
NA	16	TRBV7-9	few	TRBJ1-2	CASSLPRRQRNYGYTF	TGTGCCAGCAGCTTACCCCGAAGACAGCGCAACTATGGCTACACCTTC
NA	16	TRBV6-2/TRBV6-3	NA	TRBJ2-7	CASSPLRATGIYEQYF	TGTGCCAGCAGCCCCCTCCGGGCCACGGGGATCTACGAGCAGTACTTC
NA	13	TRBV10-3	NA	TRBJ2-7	CATCPGGAYEQYF	TGTGCCACCTGTCCAGGGGGGGCCTACGAGCAGTACTTC
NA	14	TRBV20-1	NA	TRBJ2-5	CSAPQERTQETQYF	TGCAGTGCCCCACAGGAGCGGACACAAGAGACCCAGTACTTC
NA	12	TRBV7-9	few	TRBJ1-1	CASSYRDTEAFF	TGTGCCAGCAGCTACAGGGACACTGAAGCTTTCTTT
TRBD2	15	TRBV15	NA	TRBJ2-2	CATSRAAGHTGELFF	TGTGCCACCAGCAGAGCAGCGGGGCACACCGGGGAGCTGTTTTTT
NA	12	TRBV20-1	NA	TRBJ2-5	CSAVSLGETQYF	TGCAGTGCTGTCTCACTCGGAGAGACCCAGTACTTC
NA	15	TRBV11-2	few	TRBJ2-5	CASSLANGRPETQYF	TGTGCCAGCAGCTTAGCGAACGGGAGACCAGAGACCCAGTACTTC
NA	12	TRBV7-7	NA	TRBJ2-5	CASSADQETQYF	TGTGCTAGCAGCGCCGACCAAGAGACCCAGTACTTC
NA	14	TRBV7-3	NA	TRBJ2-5	CASSLKGPGETQYF	TGTGCCAGCAGCTTAAAGGGCCCTGGAGAGACCCAGTACTTC
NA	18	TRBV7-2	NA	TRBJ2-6	CASSLEGMGIPGANVLTF	TGTGCCAGCAGCTTAGAAGGTATGGGGATACCTGGGGCCAACGTCCTGACTTTC
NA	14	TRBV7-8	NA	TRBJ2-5	CASNRLGEQETQYF	TGTGCCAGCAACCGGTTGGGGGAACAAGAGACCCAGTACTTC
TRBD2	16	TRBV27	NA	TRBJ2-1	CASSPLTSGSGNEQFF	TGTGCCAGCAGTCCCCTTACTAGCGGGAGCGGCAATGAGCAGTTCTTC
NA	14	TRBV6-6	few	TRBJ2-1	CASSEIPTYSEQFF	TGTGCCAGTAGTGAAATCCCTACCTACTCTGAGCAGTTCTTC
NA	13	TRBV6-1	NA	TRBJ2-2	CASRISNTGELFF	TGTGCCAGCAGGATTTCGAACACCGGGGAGCTGTTTTTT
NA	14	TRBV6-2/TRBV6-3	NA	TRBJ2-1	CASSYGGSYNEQFF	TGTGCCAGCAGTTACGGCGGGTCATACAATGAGCAGTTCTTC
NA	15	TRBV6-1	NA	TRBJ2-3	CASRRQAGSADTQYF	TGTGCCAGCAGGAGGCAGGCAGGGAGCGCAGATACGCAGTATTTT
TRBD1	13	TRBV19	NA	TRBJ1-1	CASSTGVNTEAFF	TGTGCCAGTAGCACAGGGGTAAACACTGAAGCTTTCTTT
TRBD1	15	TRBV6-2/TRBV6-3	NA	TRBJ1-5	CASSGQGLSNQPQHF	TGTGCCAGCAGCGGACAGGGGCTAAGCAATCAGCCCCAGCATTTT
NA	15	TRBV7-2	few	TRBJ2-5	CASSFGGVTRETQYF	TGTGCCAGCAGCTTTGGTGGGGTAACTCGAGAGACCCAGTACTTC
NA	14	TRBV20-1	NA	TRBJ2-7	CSARDRGGIYEQYF	TGCAGTGCTAGAGATCGAGGAGGGATCTACGAGCAGTACTTC
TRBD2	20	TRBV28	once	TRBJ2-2	CASRPLLGLAGGVRTGELFF	TGTGCCAGCAGGCCATTACTCGGCCTAGCGGGAGGGGTACGGACCGGGGAGCTGTTTTTT
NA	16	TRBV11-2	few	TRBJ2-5	CASSPTRGGRGKTQYF	TGTGCCAGCAGCCCCACCAGGGGAGGGAGGGGAAAGACCCAGTACTTC
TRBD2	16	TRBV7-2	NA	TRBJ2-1	CASRRSGGSSYNEQFF	TGTGCCAGCAGGAGATCGGGGGGGAGCTCCTACAATGAGCAGTTCTTC